The 15 T cell receptor beta chains in this list originate from one sample, sequenced in a study of vaccination effects on CD4 cells after COVID-19. The data were produced by immunoSEQ multiplex PCR, yet TCRdb's version contains in-frame clones alone and is incomplete. The sample has tens of thousands of clones, under 85% seen once. Before sequencing took place, the ViraFEST assay used viral peptide pools to expand antigen-specific CD4+ T cells. Following an approximately eleven-day culture, CD4+ T cells were purified. Two doses of BNT162b2 or mRNA-1273 vaccine were administered to participants. Their antigen targets remain unknown. The sample consisted of CD4+ T cells from PBMCs cultured with HCoV-OC43 spike peptides, taken after COVID-19 vaccination. Subset noted: HCoV-OC43 spike overlapping peptide pool stimulation. The receptor set was obtained from a human donor who received a COVID-19 vaccine.

V and J are TRBV6-5 and TRBJ1-2; D is ambiguous. Germline V gives CDR1 MNHEY, CDR2 SVGAGI. This CDR3 is 12 amino acids long. The V end lost 1 base, the J end lost 7 bases, and 7 bases lay between the germline ends. CDR3 sequence: CASSYLNGGYTF. CDR3 in DNA: TGTGCCAGCAGTTACTTGAACGGTGGCTACACCTTC.

The V call is TRBV5-1, the J call TRBJ1-1; D perhaps matches TRBD1 (6 bases). The CDR3 runs to 13 residues. CDR1 is SGHRS, CDR2 YFSETQ, per germline. Trimming stripped 8 bases from V and 4 bases from J, with 15 bases between. CDR3 region: CASTQGLGTEAFF. As DNA, the CDR3 is TGCGCCAGTACACAGGGCTTAGGCACTGAAGCTTTCTTT.

J is TRBJ1-1 and V is TRBV5-4, with a possible D match to TRBD1 (6 bases). Germline CDR1 reads SGHNT; CDR2 reads YYREEE (reference sequence). The CDR3 extends over 13 amino acids. Trimming removed 0 bases at V and 5 bases at J, with 8 bases between. CDR3 nucleotide sequence: TGTGCCAGCAGCTTGGAACAGGGAACTGAAGCTTTCTTT. It encodes CASSLEQGTEAFF.

Many counts were recorded for this clone. The chain links TRBV18 to TRBJ2-3; D gene uncertain. CDR1 is KGHSH and CDR2 is LQKENI in the germline V gene. The CDR3 has 15 residues. V was clipped by 3 bases and J by 1 base, with 11 bases between them. The CDR3 is CASSPGPVGTDTQYF. CDR3 DNA: TGTGCCAGCTCACCCGGGCCTGTCGGCACAGATACGCAGTATTTT.

The J gene is TRBJ2-3, the V gene TRBV5-1; 7 nucleotides agree with TRBD2. This CDR3 has 17 amino acids. The germline CDR1 and CDR2 sequences are SGHRS and YFSETQ. The ends lost 0 bases at V and 1 base at J; junction bases unmatched: 8. The CDR3 region is CASSLVPNGGGTDTQYF. CDR3 bases: TGCGCCAGCAGCTTGGTTCCCAATGGGGGGGGCACAGATACGCAGTATTTT. The complete variable domain, with remaining parts taken from reference TRBV5-1 and TRBJ2-3, reads KAGVTQTPRYLIKTRGQQVTLSCSPISGHRSVSWYQQTPGQGLQFLFEYFSETQRNKGNFPGRFSGRQFSNSRSEMNVSTLELGDSALYLCASSLVPNGGGTDTQYFGPGTRLTVL.

The chain couples TRBV5-6 to TRBJ2-1, with 9 bases aligning to TRBD1. The CDR3 runs to 14 residues. The germline CDR1 and CDR2 sequences are SGHDT and YYEEEE. The J segment lost 9 bases and the V segment lost 2 bases, leaving 6 bases of the junction unmatched. CDR3 DNA: TGTGCCAGCAGCTTCGGGGACAGGGAGGGTGAGCAGTTCTTC. It translates to CASSFGDREGEQFF.

This chain links TRBV5-5 with TRBJ1-3; 7 bases line up with TRBD1. CDR3 length equals 14 residues. With 4 bases clipped from V and 2 bases from J, the junction kept 3 bases outside the gene matches. Germline CDR1 SGHKS, CDR2 YYEKEE (reference sequence). The CDR3 DNA is TGTGCCAGCAGCCTCGGGACAGCTGGAAACACCATATATTTT. This gives the protein CASSLGTAGNTIYF.

J is TRBJ1-1 and V is TRBV7-2; tentative D call: TRBD1 (5 bases). Germline V CDR1 and CDR2: SGHTA, FQGNSA. Trimming stripped 3 bases from V and 3 bases from J, with 11 bases between. This CDR3 comprises 14 residues. The CDR3 coding sequence is TGTGCCAGCAGCTTTATAGGGGCAGACACTGAAGCTTTCTTT. Protein product: CASSFIGADTEAFF.

J is TRBJ1-5 and V is TRBV29-1; 7 nucleotides line up with TRBD1. Trimming at V came to 4 bases and at J to 3 bases, leaving 6 bases not matched to a gene. CDR1 and CDR2 from the germline V gene are SQVTM and ANQGSEA. This CDR3 region has 14 residues. The CDR3, as DNA: TGCAGCGTTGTGGCAGGGGGAAACAATCAGCCCCAGCATTTT. Its translation: CSVVAGGNNQPQHF.

V and J are TRBV5-1 and TRBJ2-2; 8 bases are shared with TRBD1. This CDR3 comprises 15 residues. The V gene end was trimmed by 3 bases and the J gene end by 4 bases; junction bases not matched to a gene: 5. Germline lookup yields CDR1 SGHRS and CDR2 YFSETQ. CDR3 loop: CASSYGQGGTGELFF. DNA for the CDR3: TGCGCCAGCAGCTATGGACAGGGTGGCACCGGGGAGCTGTTTTTT. Drawing the rest from reference TRBV5-1 and TRBJ2-2, the complete variable domain is KAGVTQTPRYLIKTRGQQVTLSCSPISGHRSVSWYQQTPGQGLQFLFEYFSETQRNKGNFPGRFSGRQFSNSRSEMNVSTLELGDSALYLCASSYGQGGTGELFFGEGSRLTVL.

The V gene is TRBV7-3, the J gene TRBJ1-2; D possibly corresponds to TRBD1 (6 bases). Germline lookup yields CDR1 SGHTA and CDR2 FQGTGA. Trimming took off 3 bases at V and 6 bases at J, with 14 bases between the two ends. The CDR3 extends over 14 amino acids. The CDR3 loop is CASSFGGTRDGYTF. CDR3 DNA sequence: TGTGCCAGCAGCTTTGGGGGGACACGAGATGGCTACACCTTC. Complete variable domain (other parts from reference TRBV7-3 and TRBJ1-2): GAGVSQTPSNKVTEKGKYVELRCDPISGHTALYWYRQSLGQGPEFLIYFQGTGAADDSGLPNDRFFAVRPEGSVSTLKIQRTERGDSAVYLCASSFGGTRDGYTFGSGTRLTVV.

DNA for the CDR3: TGTGCCAGTAGCTCTAGAGGATCCCCCGGGGAGCTGTTTTTT. Translating it yields CASSSRGSPGELFF. V gene TRBV19 combines with J gene TRBJ2-2; no definite D call. The CDR3 contains 14 residues. Germline lookup yields CDR1 LNHDA and CDR2 SQIVND (reference sequence). V gave up 6 bases and J gave up 6 bases, with 14 bases separating them. Complete variable domain (other parts from reference TRBV19 and TRBJ2-2): DGGITQSPKYLFRKEGQNVTLSCEQNLNHDAMYWYRQDPGQGLRLIYYSQIVNDFQKGDIAEGYSVSREKKESFPLTVTSAQKNPTAFYLCASSSRGSPGELFFGEGSRLTVL.

This sequence joins TRBV11-2 and TRBJ2-2, with D hard to call. In germline, CDR1 is SGHAT, CDR2 FQNNGV. V dropped 6 bases and J dropped 3 bases, with 11 bases sitting between them. The CDR3 is made up of 14 amino acids. Here the CDR3 reads CASRPNVDTGELFF. The CDR3 nucleotides read TGTGCCAGCAGACCTAATGTAGACACCGGGGAGCTGTTTTTT. Using reference TRBV11-2 and TRBJ2-2 for the parts outside the CDR3, the full variable domain is EAGVAQSPRYKIIEKRQSVAFWCNPISGHATLYWYQQILGQGPKLLIQFQNNGVVDDSQLPKDRFSAERLKGVDSTLKIQPAKLEDSAVYLCASRPNVDTGELFFGEGSRLTVL.

The chain has TRBV6-1 and TRBJ2-6; D gene unclear. This CDR3 contains 17 residues. Per the germline V gene, CDR1 is MNHNS and CDR2 is SASEGT. The V gene lost 2 bases and the J gene lost 4 bases, with 15 bases spanning the gap. The CDR3 spells CASSEYVGSAGANVLTF. CDR3 in DNA: TGTGCCAGCAGTGAATATGTGGGATCGGCGGGGGCCAACGTCCTGACTTTC.

The rearrangement links TRBV19 to TRBJ2-3; no clear D. V was cut by 2 bases and J by 2 bases, with 8 bases left in between. This CDR3 comprises 14 residues. Germline-derived CDR1 and CDR2 are LNHDA and SQIVND (reference sequence). CDR3 residues: CASSISVITDTQYF. In DNA form, the CDR3 reads TGTGCCAGTAGTATAAGTGTAATCACAGATACGCAGTATTTT. Complete variable domain (other parts from reference TRBV19 and TRBJ2-3): DGGITQSPKYLFRKEGQNVTLSCEQNLNHDAMYWYRQDPGQGLRLIYYSQIVNDFQKGDIAEGYSVSREKKESFPLTVTSAQKNPTAFYLCASSISVITDTQYFGPGTRLTVL.